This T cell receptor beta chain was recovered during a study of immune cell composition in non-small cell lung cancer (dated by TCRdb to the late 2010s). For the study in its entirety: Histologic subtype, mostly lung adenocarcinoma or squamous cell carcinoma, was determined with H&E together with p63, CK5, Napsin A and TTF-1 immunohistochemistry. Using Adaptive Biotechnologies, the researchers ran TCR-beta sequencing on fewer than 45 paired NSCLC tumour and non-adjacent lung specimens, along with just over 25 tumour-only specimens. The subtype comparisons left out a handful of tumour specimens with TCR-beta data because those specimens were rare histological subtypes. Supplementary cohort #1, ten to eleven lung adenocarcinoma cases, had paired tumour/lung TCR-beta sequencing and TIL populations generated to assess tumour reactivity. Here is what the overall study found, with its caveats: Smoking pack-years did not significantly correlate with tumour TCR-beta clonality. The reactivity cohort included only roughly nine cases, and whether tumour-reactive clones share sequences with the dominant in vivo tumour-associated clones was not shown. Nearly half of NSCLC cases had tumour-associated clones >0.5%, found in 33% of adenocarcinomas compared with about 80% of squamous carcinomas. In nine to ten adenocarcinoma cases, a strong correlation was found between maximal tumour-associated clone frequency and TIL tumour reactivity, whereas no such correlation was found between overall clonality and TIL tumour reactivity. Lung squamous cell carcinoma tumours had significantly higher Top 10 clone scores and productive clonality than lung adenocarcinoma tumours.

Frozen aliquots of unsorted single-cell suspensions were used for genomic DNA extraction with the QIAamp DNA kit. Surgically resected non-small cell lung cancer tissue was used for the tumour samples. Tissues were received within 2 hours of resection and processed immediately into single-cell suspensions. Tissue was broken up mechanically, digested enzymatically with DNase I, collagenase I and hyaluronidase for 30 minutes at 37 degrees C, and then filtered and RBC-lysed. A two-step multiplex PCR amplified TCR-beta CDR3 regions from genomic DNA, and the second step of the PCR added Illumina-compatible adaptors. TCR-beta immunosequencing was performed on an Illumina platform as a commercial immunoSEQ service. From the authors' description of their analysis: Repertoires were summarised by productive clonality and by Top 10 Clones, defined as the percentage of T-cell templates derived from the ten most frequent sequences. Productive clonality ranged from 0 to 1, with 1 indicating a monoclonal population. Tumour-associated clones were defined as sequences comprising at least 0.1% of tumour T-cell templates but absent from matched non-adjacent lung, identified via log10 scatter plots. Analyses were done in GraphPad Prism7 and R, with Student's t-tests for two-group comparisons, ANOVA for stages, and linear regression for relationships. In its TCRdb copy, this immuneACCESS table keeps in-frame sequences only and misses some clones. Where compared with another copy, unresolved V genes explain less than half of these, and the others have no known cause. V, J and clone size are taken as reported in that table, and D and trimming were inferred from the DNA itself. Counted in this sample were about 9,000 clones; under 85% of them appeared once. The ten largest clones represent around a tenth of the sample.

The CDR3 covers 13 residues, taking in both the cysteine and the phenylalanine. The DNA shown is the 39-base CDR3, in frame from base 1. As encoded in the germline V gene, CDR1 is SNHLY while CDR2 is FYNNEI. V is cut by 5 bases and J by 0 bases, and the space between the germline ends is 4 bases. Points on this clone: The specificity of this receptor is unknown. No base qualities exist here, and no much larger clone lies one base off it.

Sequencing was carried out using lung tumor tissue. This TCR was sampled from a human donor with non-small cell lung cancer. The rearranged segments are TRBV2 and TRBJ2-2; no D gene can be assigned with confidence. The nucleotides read TGTGCCAGCAGTCGCACGAACACCGGGGAGCTGTTTTTT. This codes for CASSRTNTGELFF.